This passage covers 2 T cell receptor beta chains from one sample sequenced in a study of metastatic and nonmetastatic thyroid tumors. All patients were untreated before thyroid surgery. With MiXCR, TCRdb called clones anew from the PCR reads. The data hold approximately 38,000 clones, with 16% observed a single time. The specimen was blood. These receptors all come from a female donor with papillary thyroid cancer or a benign thyroid nodule (not recorded which). Some clones in this sample may be carry-over from other donors' samples.

The chain employs TRBV20-1 and TRBJ1-6; 12 bases align to TRBD1. CDR3 size: 15 residues. Losses at the gene ends were 0 bases for V and 10 bases for J; bases not matched to a gene: 4. CDR1 and CDR2 (germline): DFQATT, SNEGSKA (reference sequence). CDR3 nucleotide sequence: TGCAGTGCTAGAGACCCGGGACAGGGGGCCTCACCCCTCCACTTT. As protein: CSARDPGQGASPLHF.

This clone was counted at least ten times. This rearrangement joins TRBV2 to TRBJ2-7; tentative D call: TRBD1 (5 bases). CDR1 is SNHLY, CDR2 FYNNEI, per germline. This CDR3 is built from 12 residues. Trimming stripped 7 bases from V and 4 bases from J, with 11 bases between. The CDR3 reads CASTTDSYEQYF. The CDR3, as DNA: TGTGCCAGCACCACAGACAGTTACGAGCAGTACTTC.